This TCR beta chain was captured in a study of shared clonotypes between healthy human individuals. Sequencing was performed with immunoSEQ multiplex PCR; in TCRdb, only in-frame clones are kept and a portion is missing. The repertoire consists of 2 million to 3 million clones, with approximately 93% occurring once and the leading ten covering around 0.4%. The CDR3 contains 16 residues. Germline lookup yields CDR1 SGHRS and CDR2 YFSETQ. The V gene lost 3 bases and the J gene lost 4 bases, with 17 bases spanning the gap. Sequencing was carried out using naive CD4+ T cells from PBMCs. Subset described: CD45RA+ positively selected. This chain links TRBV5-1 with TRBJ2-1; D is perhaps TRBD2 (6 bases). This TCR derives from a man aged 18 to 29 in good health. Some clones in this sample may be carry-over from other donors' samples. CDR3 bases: TGCGCCAGCAGCTCTAAAGCGGGTGGGGGGTACAATGAGCAGTTCTTC. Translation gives CASSSKAGGGYNEQFF.